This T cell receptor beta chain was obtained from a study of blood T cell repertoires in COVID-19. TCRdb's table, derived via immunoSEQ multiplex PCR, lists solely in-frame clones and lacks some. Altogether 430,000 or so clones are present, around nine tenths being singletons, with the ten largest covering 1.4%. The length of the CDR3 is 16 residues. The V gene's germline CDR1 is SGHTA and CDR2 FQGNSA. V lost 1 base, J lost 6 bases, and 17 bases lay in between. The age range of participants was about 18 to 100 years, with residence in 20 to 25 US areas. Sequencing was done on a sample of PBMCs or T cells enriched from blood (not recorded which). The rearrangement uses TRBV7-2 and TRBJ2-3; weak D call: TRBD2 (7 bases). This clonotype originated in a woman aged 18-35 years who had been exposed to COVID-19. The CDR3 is CASSLGFGGGSDTQYF. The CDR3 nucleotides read TGTGCCAGCAGCTTAGGTTTTGGGGGGGGCAGCGATACGCAGTATTTT.